This T cell receptor beta chain is from a study of response to subunit inactivated influenza vaccine. Study results and caveats: Few new T cells, the authors suggested, are recruited by each seasonal influenza vaccination.

Each CDR3 protein gets one entry after TCRdb re-called the RT-PCR reads with MiXCR. This table holds about 570,000 distinct CDR3 sequences, around 10% found once. The CDR3 covers 12 residues. CDR1 is SSHAT and CDR2 is FNYEAQ in the germline V gene (reference sequence). The sample holds a few counts of this clonotype. The antigen is unknown. The germline gene is not matched at one end of the junction; a read error may be the cause. These same records also appear under a second study, on T cells expressing NK-cell markers. Per that paper: Generation of TCR beta cDNA was performed by 5'RACE template switching incorporating UMIs. Each TCR beta repertoire originated in sorted T cells that were CD3+CD56+NKG2C+, CD3+CD56+NKG2C- or CD3+CD56-NKG2C+.

Here the sequenced sample was PBMCs from blood, taken on the day of vaccination. The source of this sequence is a man in his fifties or sixties who received an inactivated influenza vaccine. The chain is built from TRBV7-7 and TRBJ2-1, with D hard to call. The CDR3 loop reads CASSLCRNEQFF. In DNA, the CDR3 is TGTGCTAGCAGCTTATGTCGCAATGAGCAGTTCTTC.